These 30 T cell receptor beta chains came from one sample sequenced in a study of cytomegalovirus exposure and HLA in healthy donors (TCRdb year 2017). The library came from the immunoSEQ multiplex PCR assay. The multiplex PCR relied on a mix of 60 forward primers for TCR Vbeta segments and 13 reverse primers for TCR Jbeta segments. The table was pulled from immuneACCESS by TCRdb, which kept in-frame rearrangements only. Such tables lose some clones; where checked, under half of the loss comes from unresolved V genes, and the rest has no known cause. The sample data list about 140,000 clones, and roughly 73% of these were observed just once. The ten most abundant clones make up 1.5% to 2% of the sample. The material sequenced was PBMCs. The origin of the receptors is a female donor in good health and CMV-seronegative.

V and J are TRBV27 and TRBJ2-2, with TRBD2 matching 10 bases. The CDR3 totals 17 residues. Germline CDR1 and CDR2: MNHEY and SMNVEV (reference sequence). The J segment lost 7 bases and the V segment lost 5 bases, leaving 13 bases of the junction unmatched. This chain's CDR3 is CASSVIAGGPVGGELFF. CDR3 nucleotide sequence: TGTGCCAGCAGTGTGATAGCGGGGGGCCCGGTAGGCGGGGAGCTGTTTTTT.

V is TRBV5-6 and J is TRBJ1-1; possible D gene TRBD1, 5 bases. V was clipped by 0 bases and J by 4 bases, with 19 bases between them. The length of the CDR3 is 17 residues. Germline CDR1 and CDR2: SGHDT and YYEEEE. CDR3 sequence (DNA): TGTGCCAGCAGCTTGGAGGGCGCAGGGAATTTGAGCACTGAAGCTTTCTTT. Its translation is CASSLEGAGNLSTEAFF.

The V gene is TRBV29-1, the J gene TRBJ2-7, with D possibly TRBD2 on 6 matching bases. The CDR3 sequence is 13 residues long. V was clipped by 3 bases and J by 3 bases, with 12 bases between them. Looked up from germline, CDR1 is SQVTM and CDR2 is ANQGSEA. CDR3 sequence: CSVEGSGSYEQYF. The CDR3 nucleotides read TGCAGCGTTGAGGGTAGCGGTAGCTACGAGCAGTACTTC.

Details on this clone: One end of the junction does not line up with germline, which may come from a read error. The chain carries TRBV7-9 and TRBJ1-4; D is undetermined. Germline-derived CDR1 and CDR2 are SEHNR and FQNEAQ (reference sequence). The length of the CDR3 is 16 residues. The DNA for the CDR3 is TGTTCCAGCAGCTTACGAGACGAGGCCTTAGGAGAAAAACTGTTTTTT. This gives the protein CSSSLRDEALGEKLFF. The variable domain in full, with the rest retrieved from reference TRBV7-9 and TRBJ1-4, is DTGVSQNPRHKITKRGQNVTFRCDPISEHNRLYWYRQTLGQGPEFLTYFQNEAQLEKSRLLSDRFSAERPKGSFSTLEIQRTEQGDSAMYLCSSSLRDEALGEKLFFGSGTQLSVL.

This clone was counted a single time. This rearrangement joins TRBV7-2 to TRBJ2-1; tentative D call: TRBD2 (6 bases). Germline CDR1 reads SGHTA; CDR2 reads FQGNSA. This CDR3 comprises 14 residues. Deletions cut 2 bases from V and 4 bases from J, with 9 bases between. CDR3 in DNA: TGTGCCAGCAGCTTACCGGGGGTATACAATGAGCAGTTCTTC. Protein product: CASSLPGVYNEQFF.

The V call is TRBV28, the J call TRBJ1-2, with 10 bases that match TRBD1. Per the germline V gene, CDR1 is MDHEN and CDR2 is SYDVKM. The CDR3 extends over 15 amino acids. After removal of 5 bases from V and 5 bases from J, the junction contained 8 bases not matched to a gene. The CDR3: CASSPSGTGVYGYTF. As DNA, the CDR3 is TGTGCCAGCAGTCCCTCCGGGACAGGGGTGTATGGCTACACCTTC.

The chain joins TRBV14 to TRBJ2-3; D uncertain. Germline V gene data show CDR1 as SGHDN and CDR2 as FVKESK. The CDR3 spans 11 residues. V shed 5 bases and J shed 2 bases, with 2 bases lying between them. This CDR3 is CASSYTDTQYF. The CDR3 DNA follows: TGTGCCAGCAGCTACACAGATACGCAGTATTTT.

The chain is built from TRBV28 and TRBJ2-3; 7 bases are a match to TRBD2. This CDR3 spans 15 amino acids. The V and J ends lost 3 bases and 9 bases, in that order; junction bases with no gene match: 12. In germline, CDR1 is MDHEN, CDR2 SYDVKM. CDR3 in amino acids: CASSFWVTEGGTQYF. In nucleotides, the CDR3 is TGTGCCAGCAGTTTCTGGGTAACCGAGGGAGGGACGCAGTATTTT.

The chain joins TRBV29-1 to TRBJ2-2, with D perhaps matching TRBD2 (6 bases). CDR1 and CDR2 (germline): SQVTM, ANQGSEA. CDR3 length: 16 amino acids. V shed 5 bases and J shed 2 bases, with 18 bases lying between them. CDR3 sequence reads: CSVRARVGGNTGELFF. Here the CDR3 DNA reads TGCAGCGTTAGGGCTCGGGTGGGAGGTAACACCGGGGAGCTGTTTTTT.

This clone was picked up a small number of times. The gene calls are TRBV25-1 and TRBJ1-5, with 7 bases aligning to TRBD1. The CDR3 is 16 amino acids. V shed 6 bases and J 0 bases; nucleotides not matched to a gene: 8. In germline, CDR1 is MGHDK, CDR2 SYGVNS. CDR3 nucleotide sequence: TGTGCCAGCAGCACCCTGGGACAGCATAGCAATCAGCCCCAGCATTTT. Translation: CASSTLGQHSNQPQHF.

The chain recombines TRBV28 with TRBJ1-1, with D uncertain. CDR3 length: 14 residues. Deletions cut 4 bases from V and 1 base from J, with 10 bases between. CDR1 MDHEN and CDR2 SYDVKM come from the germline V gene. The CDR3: CASSYGGANTEAFF. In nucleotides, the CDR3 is TGTGCCAGCAGTTATGGAGGAGCGAACACTGAAGCTTTCTTT.

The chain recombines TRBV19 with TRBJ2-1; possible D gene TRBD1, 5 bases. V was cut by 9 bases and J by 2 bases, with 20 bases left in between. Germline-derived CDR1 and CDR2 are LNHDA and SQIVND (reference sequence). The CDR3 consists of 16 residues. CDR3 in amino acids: CASKTPGRTPYNEQFF. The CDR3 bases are TGTGCCAGCAAGACCCCGGGCAGGACACCCTACAATGAGCAGTTCTTC. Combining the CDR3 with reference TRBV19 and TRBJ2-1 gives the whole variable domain DGGITQSPKYLFRKEGQNVTLSCEQNLNHDAMYWYRQDPGQGLRLIYYSQIVNDFQKGDIAEGYSVSREKKESFPLTVTSAQKNPTAFYLCASKTPGRTPYNEQFFGPGTRLTVL.

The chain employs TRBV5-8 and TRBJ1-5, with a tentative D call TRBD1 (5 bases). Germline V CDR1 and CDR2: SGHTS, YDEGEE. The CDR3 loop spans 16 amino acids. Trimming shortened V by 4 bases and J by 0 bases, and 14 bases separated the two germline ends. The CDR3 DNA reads TGTGCCAGCAGCGCCCGGGGGGGATATAGCAATCAGCCCCAGCATTTT. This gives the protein CASSARGGYSNQPQHF.

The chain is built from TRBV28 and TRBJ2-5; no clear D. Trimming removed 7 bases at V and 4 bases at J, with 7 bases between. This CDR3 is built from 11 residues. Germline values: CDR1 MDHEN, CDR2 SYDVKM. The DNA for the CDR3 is TGTGCCAGCACCCACAGAGAGACCCAGTACTTC. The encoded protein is CASTHRETQYF.

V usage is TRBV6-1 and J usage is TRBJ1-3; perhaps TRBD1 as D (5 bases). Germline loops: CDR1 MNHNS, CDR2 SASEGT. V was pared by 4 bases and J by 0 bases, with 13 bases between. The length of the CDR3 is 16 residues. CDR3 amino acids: CASSVFGGYSGNTIYF. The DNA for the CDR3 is TGTGCCAGCAGTGTGTTTGGGGGGTACTCTGGAAACACCATATATTTT.

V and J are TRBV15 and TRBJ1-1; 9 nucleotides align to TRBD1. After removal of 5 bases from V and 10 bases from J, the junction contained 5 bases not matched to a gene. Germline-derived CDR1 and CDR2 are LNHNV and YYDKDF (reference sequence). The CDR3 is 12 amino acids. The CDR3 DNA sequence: TGTGCCACCAGCCGGGAACAGGGGGCAGCTTTCTTT. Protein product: CATSREQGAAFF.

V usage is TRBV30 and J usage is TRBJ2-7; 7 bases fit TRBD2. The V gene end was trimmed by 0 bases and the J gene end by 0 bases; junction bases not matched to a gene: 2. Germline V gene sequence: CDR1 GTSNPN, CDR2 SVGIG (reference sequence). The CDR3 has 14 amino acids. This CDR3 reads CAWSVWTSSYEQYF. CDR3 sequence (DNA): TGTGCCTGGAGTGTCTGGACTAGCTCCTACGAGCAGTACTTC. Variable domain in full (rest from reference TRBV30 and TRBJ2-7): SQTIHQWPATLVQPVGSPLSLECTVEGTSNPNLYWYRQAAGRGLQLLFYSVGIGQISSEVPQNLSASRPQDRQFILSSKKLLLSDSGFYLCAWSVWTSSYEQYFGPGTRLTVT.

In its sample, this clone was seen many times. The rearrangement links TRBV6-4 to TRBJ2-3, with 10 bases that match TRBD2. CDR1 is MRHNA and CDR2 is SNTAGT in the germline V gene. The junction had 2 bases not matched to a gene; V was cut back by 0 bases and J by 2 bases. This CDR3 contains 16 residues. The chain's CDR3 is CASSDSAGGITDTQYF. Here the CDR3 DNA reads TGTGCCAGCAGTGACTCAGCGGGAGGGATCACAGATACGCAGTATTTT.

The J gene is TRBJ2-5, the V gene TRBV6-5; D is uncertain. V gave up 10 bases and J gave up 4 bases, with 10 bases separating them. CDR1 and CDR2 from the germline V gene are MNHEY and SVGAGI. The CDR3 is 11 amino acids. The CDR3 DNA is TGTGCCACCCTTCTCCGAGAGACCCAGTACTTC. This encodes CATLLRETQYF.

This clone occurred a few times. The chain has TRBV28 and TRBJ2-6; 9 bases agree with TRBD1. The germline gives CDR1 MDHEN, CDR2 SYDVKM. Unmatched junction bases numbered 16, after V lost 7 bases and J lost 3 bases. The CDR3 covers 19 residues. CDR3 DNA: TGTGCCAGCACCCCCAGCGGGACAGGGACTTTTTATGGGGCCAACGTCCTGACTTTC. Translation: CASTPSGTGTFYGANVLTF.

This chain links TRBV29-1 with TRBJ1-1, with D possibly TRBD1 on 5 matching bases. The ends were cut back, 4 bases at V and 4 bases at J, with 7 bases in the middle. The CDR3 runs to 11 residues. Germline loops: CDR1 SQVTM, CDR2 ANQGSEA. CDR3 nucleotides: TGCAGCGTTGGGGGGGGCACTGAAGCTTTCTTT. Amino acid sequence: CSVGGGTEAFF.

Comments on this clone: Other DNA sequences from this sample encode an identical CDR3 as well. CDR3: CASSYSGTGNSPLHF. The CDR3 coding sequence is TGTGCCAGCAGTTACTCCGGCACGGGTAATTCACCCCTCCACTTT. The V gene is TRBV6-5, the J gene TRBJ1-6; D remains unclear. From germline, CDR1 is MNHEY and CDR2 SVGAGI. The CDR3 is 15 residues long. The V end was cut by 0 bases, the J end by 6 bases, with 9 bases between.

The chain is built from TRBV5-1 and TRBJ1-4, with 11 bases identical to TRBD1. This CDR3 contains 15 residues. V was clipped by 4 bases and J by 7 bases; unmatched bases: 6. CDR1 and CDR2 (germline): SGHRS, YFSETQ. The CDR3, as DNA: TGCGCCAGCAGCAGGACCGGGACAGGGGGTGAAAAACTGTTTTTT. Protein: CASSRTGTGGEKLFF.

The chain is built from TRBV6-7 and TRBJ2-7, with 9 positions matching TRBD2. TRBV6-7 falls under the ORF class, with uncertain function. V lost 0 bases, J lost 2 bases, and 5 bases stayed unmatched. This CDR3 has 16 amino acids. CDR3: CASSYSMSSGTYEQYF. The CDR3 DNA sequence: TGTGCCAGCAGTTACTCGATGTCTAGCGGGACCTACGAGCAGTACTTC.

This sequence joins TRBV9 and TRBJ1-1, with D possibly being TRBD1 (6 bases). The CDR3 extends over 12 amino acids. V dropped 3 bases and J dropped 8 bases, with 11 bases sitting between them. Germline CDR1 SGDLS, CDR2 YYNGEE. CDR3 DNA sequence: TGTGCCAGCAGCGCCACAGGGAGAGAAGCTTTCTTT. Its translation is CASSATGREAFF.

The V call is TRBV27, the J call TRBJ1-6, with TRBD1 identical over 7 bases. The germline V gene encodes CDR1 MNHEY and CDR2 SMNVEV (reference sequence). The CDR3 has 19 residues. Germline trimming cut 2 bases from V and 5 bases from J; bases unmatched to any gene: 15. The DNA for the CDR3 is TGTGCCAGCAGTTTACCCTTCCAACAGGGGATTCTCCATAATTCACCCCTCCACTTT. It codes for CASSLPFQQGILHNSPLHF.

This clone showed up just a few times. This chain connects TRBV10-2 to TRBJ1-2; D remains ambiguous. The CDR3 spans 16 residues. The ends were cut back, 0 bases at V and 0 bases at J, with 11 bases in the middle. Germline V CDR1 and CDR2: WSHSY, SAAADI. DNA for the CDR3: TGCGCCAGCAGTGAGTCGTTGAGGATGACTAACTATGGCTACACCTTC. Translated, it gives CASSESLRMTNYGYTF.

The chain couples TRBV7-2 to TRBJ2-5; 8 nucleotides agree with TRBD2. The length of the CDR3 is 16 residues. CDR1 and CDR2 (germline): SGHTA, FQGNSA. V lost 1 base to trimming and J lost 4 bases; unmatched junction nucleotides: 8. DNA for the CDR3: TGTGCCAGCAGCTTAGTTGGCGGGGGGATGGGAGAGACCCAGTACTTC. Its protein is CASSLVGGGMGETQYF.

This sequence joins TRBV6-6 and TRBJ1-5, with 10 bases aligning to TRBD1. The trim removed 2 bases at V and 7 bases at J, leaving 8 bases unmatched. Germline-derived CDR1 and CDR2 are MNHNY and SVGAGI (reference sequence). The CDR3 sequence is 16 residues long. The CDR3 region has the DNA TGTGCCAGCAGTTACGGTACCGGGACAGGGGAACAGCCCCAGCATTTT. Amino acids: CASSYGTGTGEQPQHF.

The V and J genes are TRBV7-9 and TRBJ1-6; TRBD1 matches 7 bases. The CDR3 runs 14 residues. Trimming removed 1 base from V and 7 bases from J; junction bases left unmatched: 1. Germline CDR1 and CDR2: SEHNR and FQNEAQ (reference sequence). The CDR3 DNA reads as TGTGCCAGCAGCTTAGAGGGACAGAATTCACCCCTCCACTTT. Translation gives CASSLEGQNSPLHF.